This T cell receptor (beta chain) was identified during a study of T cells expressing NK-cell markers. Findings and caveats of the study: These clonotypes, the leaders elsewhere, also led the CD3+CD56-NKG2C+ fraction in four donors. About six donors showed dominant NKG2C+ clonotypes comprising roughly 1.0-7.0% of their CD8+ T cells.

Details on this clonotype: Antigen unknown.

Template switching by 5'RACE with UMIs generated the TCR beta cDNA. After re-calling the 5' RACE reads, TCRdb lists one entry per CDR3 protein, DNA absent. This sample contains about 550,000 distinct CDR3 sequences. The CDR3 sequence is 14 residues long. The chain combines TRBV12-3 or TRBV12-4 with TRBJ1-1; the TCRdb D gene call, TRBD1, has no DNA to confirm it. The sequence was collected from a man between 18 and 29 years old in good health. Sequencing was carried out using blood T cells: a sorted CD56 or NKG2C T cell subset, CD4+ or CD8+ T cells, or bulk PBMC T cells (not recorded which). The CDR3 sequence: CASSRQATNTEAFF.